A selection of T cell receptor beta chains follows, all from one sample in a study of T cell changes during pregnancy in multiple sclerosis. Only in-frame clones appear in the TCRdb table, and some are missing; sequencing was by immunoSEQ multiplex PCR. The data show 95,000 to 110,000 clones, with 92% seen just once and around 0.84% held by the top ten. The specimen was peripheral blood, collected after pregnancy. The receptors were sampled from a female donor with multiple sclerosis, enrolled in a pregnancy study. CDR3s include the opening cysteine and the closing phenylalanine or tryptophan. The D gene is left open where the match is weak. Clone size is shown for a subset of rows, as once, few, many or a class of expanded clone.

TRBV6-5	-	TRBJ1-2	-	CASTTGGGYGYTF	TGTGCCAGCACCACGGGGGGTGGCTATGGCTACACCTTC
TRBV6-1	-	TRBJ1-1	-	CASSDRRGLNTEAFF	TGTGCCAGCAGTGACCGCAGGGGTCTGAACACTGAAGCTTTCTTT
TRBV11-2	once	TRBJ1-3	TRBD1	CASSLYLISGGTGNTIYF	TGTGCCAGCAGCCTTTACCTAATTTCAGGGGGCACTGGAAACACCATATATTTT
TRBV6-6	once	TRBJ1-1	-	CASSSTSSNTEAFF	TGTGCCAGCAGTTCGACAAGCTCGAACACTGAAGCTTTCTTT
TRBV7-8	-	TRBJ1-6	-	CASSLARQHYNSPLHF	TGTGCCAGCAGCTTAGCGCGACAGCACTATAATTCACCCCTCCACTTT
TRBV5-8	-	TRBJ1-6	-	CASSLLAGVPGNSPLHF	TGTGCCAGCAGCTTGCTGGCAGGGGTTCCCGGGAATTCACCCCTCCACTTT
TRBV5-1	-	TRBJ2-4	TRBD1	CASSYDRGDGIQYF	TGCGCCAGCAGCTACGACAGGGGAGATGGCATTCAGTACTTC
TRBV5-4	-	TRBJ2-3	-	CASSLKTGTSTDTQYF	TGTGCCAGCAGCTTGAAGACTGGAACTAGCACAGATACGCAGTATTTT
TRBV28	-	TRBJ2-7	TRBD2	CASFPRTSGSLGYF	TGTGCCAGCTTCCCGAGGACTAGCGGTTCGCTGGGGTACTTC
TRBV6-5	-	TRBJ2-4	-	CASSYGRAAKNIQYF	TGTGCCAGCAGTTATGGCAGGGCGGCCAAAAACATTCAGTACTTC